This is a list of T cell receptor beta chains from one sample in a study of PD-1 blockade in classical Hodgkin lymphoma. The assay was immunoSEQ multiplex PCR, and TCRdb's table has in-frame clones only and misses some. The sample includes fewer than 80,000 clones, 71% of them seen just once. Sequencing was performed on peripheral blood mononuclear cells (PBMCs), taken before the second cycle of nivolumab. The receptors were gathered from a human donor with classical Hodgkin lymphoma. CDR3s include the opening cysteine and the closing phenylalanine or tryptophan. Fields, in order: J gene, clone size, D gene, V gene, CDR3 protein, CDR3 DNA. The D gene is left open where the match is weak. Size tells how often a clone was seen (once, few, many) or the class of an expanded clone, and some rows leave it out.

>TRBJ2-2|-|-|TRBV6-6
CASSFQGWELFF
TGTGCCAGCAGTTTTCAGGGGTGGGAGCTGTTTTTT
>TRBJ1-1|-|TRBD1|TRBV6-5
CASSYRQGRLEAFF
TGTGCCAGCAGTTACCGACAGGGTCGCCTAGAAGCTTTCTTT
>TRBJ1-1|-|TRBD1|TRBV28
CASSLGQGFRTEAFF
TGTGCCAGCAGTTTGGGACAGGGGTTTCGCACTGAAGCTTTCTTT
>TRBJ1-4|-|-|TRBV7-9
CASSPPGQGREKLFF
TGTGCCAGCAGCCCCCCGGGGCAGGGAAGGGAAAAACTGTTTTTT
>TRBJ2-3|-|-|TRBV5-1
CASGRDITDTQYF
TGCGCCAGCGGTCGGGACATCACAGATACGCAGTATTTT
>TRBJ2-1|-|TRBD2|TRBV5-1
CASSLSPAGAGYEQFF
TGCGCCAGCAGCTTGAGCCCAGCGGGGGCGGGCTATGAGCAGTTCTTC
>TRBJ1-3|-|-|TRBV29-1
CSVYGGYSGNTIYF
TGCAGCGTTTACGGGGGCTACTCTGGAAACACCATATATTTT
>TRBJ2-7|-|-|TRBV7-2
CASSHFSDSYEQYF
TGTGCCAGCAGCCACTTTTCAGACAGCTACGAGCAGTACTTC
>TRBJ1-1|-|-|TRBV6-1
CASSANLGLNTEAFF
TGTGCCAGCAGCGCTAACCTGGGTTTGAACACTGAAGCTTTCTTT
>TRBJ2-7|-|TRBD1|TRBV5-1
CASSLSPGQAYEQYF
TGCGCCAGCAGCTTGTCTCCGGGACAGGCCTACGAGCAGTACTTC
>TRBJ1-6|-|-|TRBV5-1
CASSLQGRNSPLHF
TGCGCCAGCAGCTTACAGGGCCGTAATTCACCCCTCCACTTT
>TRBJ1-1|-|TRBD1|TRBV7-8
CASSLRRGLNTEAFF
TGTGCCAGCAGCTTACGGAGGGGGCTGAACACTGAAGCTTTCTTT
>TRBJ1-2|-|TRBD1|TRBV12-5
CASGLATGGYYGYTF
TGTGCTAGTGGTTTGGCGACAGGGGGCTACTATGGCTACACCTTC
>TRBJ2-3|-|TRBD1|TRBV4-1
CASSQGRQGRTDTQYF
TGCGCCAGCAGCCAAGGACGACAGGGACGCACAGATACGCAGTATTTT
>TRBJ1-2|few|TRBD1|TRBV2
CASRKQGAAGYGYTF
TGTGCCAGCAGGAAACAGGGGGCAGCGGGCTATGGCTACACCTTC
>TRBJ1-2|-|-|TRBV5-1
CASSLAGGWYGYTF
TGCGCCAGCAGCTTGGCGGGGGGCTGGTATGGCTACACCTTC
>TRBJ2-3|few|TRBD2|TRBV7-8
CASSRASGGTDTQYF
TGTGCCAGCAGCCGGGCTAGCGGGGGAACAGATACGCAGTATTTT
>TRBJ1-2|-|TRBD1|TRBV25-1
CASSEVGTGDGYTF
TGTGCCAGCAGTGAAGTTGGGACAGGGGATGGCTACACCTTC
>TRBJ1-6|-|TRBD1|TRBV2
CASKMDRAGASPLHF
TGTGCCAGCAAAATGGACAGGGCTGGGGCTTCACCCCTCCACTTT
>TRBJ2-3|-|-|TRBV11-2
CASSLGGADTQYF
TGTGCCAGCAGCTTAGGCGGGGCGGATACGCAGTATTTT
>TRBJ2-5|-|-|TRBV9
CASSVGPEGRETQYF
TGTGCCAGCAGCGTAGGCCCCGAGGGTCGGGAGACCCAGTACTTC
>TRBJ2-1|-|-|TRBV14
CASSQLAAGGAPGVYNEQFF
TGTGCCAGCAGCCAACTGGCCGCAGGGGGTGCCCCGGGGGTCTACAATGAGCAGTTCTTC
>TRBJ2-7|few|-|TRBV5-6
CASSPGPGTYEQYF
TGTGCCAGCAGCCCGGGTCCAGGGACCTACGAGCAGTACTTC
>TRBJ1-1|-|-|TRBV28
CASDGLVTEAFF
TGTGCCAGTGATGGGCTTGTCACTGAAGCTTTCTTT
>TRBJ2-1|-|-|TRBV5-1
CASSPGTTNEQFF
TGCGCCAGCAGCCCCGGGACAACCAATGAGCAGTTCTTC
>TRBJ1-1|once|-|TRBV9
CASSLGVGQQAFF
TGTGCCAGCAGTCTGGGGGTGGGGCAGCAAGCTTTCTTT
>TRBJ1-1|-|-|TRBV5-1
CASSLWEGDAEAFF
TGCGCCAGCAGCTTGTGGGAAGGGGATGCTGAAGCTTTCTTT
>TRBJ2-6|-|TRBD1|TRBV30
CACDRVFSGANVLTF
TGTGCCTGCGACAGGGTTTTCTCTGGGGCCAACGTCCTGACTTTC
>TRBJ2-3|-|TRBD1|TRBV6-1
CASSAQQGEDTDTQYF
TGTGCCAGCAGTGCGCAACAGGGGGAAGACACAGATACGCAGTATTTT
>TRBJ1-2|-|-|TRBV10-1
CASSDVGGYTF
TGCGCCAGCAGTGATGTGGGAGGCTACACCTTC
>TRBJ1-2|-|-|TRBV19
CASSSRTRNYGYTF
TGTGCCAGTAGTTCCCGGACACGGAACTATGGCTACACCTTC
>TRBJ1-1|-|-|TRBV2
CASSGGPRNEAFF
TGTGCCAGCAGTGGGGGACCGCGCAATGAAGCTTTCTTT
>TRBJ2-5|-|TRBD2|TRBV6-4
CASSPSGGAAETQYF
TGTGCCAGCAGTCCTAGCGGGGGGGCCGCAGAGACCCAGTACTTC
>TRBJ2-7|-|TRBD1|TRBV7-6
CASSLGDRGVLYEQYF
TGTGCCAGCAGCTTAGGGGACAGGGGAGTACTCTACGAGCAGTACTTC
>TRBJ2-7|-|TRBD1|TRBV11-3
CASSPRQGTYEQYF
TGTGCCAGCAGCCCACGACAGGGAACCTACGAGCAGTACTTC
>TRBJ2-6|-|-|TRBV28
CASSPPVDGANVLTF
TGTGCCAGCAGTCCACCCGTAGACGGGGCCAACGTCCTGACTTTC
>TRBJ1-1|few|-|TRBV11-3
CASTPRSGNTEAFF
TGTGCCAGCACCCCTAGGTCGGGGAACACTGAAGCTTTCTTT
>TRBJ2-5|-|-|TRBV10-3
CAIKGLSEETQYF
TGTGCCATCAAGGGTCTGTCGGAAGAGACCCAGTACTTC
>TRBJ2-5|many|TRBD1|TRBV18
CASSSTGERETQYF
TGTGCCAGCTCGTCAACAGGGGAAAGAGAGACCCAGTACTTC
>TRBJ2-5|few|-|TRBV27
CASSPTGETQYF
TGTGCCAGCAGTCCGACGGGAGAGACCCAGTACTTC
>TRBJ2-7|-|TRBD1|TRBV19
CASSTVYRGPHEQYF
TGTGCCAGTAGTACCGTCTACAGGGGGCCCCACGAGCAGTACTTC
>TRBJ1-5|-|-|TRBV7-2
CASSEWGGSNQPQHF
TGTGCCAGCAGCGAATGGGGGGGTAGCAATCAGCCCCAGCATTTT
>TRBJ2-2|-|-|TRBV6-6
CASSRRALKRGGELFF
TGTGCCAGCAGTCGCCGGGCCCTAAAAAGGGGCGGGGAGCTGTTTTTT
>TRBJ2-1|few|-|TRBV7-2
CASSLNRLSSYNEQFF
TGTGCCAGCAGCTTAAACCGTTTGAGCTCCTACAATGAGCAGTTCTTC
>TRBJ2-6|-|TRBD2|TRBV28
CASTYAGTSGANVLTF
TGTGCCAGCACCTACGCCGGGACTAGCGGGGCCAACGTCCTGACTTTC
>TRBJ2-1|-|-|TRBV2
CASSENSGSYNEQFF
TGTGCCAGCAGTGAAAACAGCGGATCCTACAATGAGCAGTTCTTC
>TRBJ2-1|-|TRBD2|TRBV6-5
CASTKGLAGAEQFF
TGTGCCAGCACTAAAGGACTAGCGGGCGCCGAGCAGTTCTTC
>TRBJ1-2|once|TRBD1|TRBV2
CASNLQGGYGYTF
TGTGCCAGTAACCTCCAGGGGGGCTATGGCTACACCTTC